This T cell receptor (beta chain) was sequenced in a study of radiation and T cells in renal cell carcinoma. Study in general: Nephrectomy followed 15 Gy stereotactic body radiation by 4 weeks. Whole-study results and caveats: Top tumor clonotypes rose in blood 2 weeks post-radiation, then contracted.

As to time point: blood 2 weeks post-SBRT. Specified treatment: 15 Gy SBRT to primary tumor, nephrectomy 4 weeks later. Germline CDR1 reads MNHEY; CDR2 reads SVGAGI. The CDR3 runs 16 residues. The germline V and J ends were trimmed by 0 bases and 4 bases, with 14 bases remaining between them. To note about this clone: What it binds is not known.

Repertoires were generated with immunoSEQ multiplex PCR, while TCRdb's copy carries only in-frame clones and drops some. The top ten clones hold approximately 22% of a sample with more than 75,000 clones, 80% to 90% of them seen once. The source material was blood, sampled from a patient whose treatment included radiotherapy and nephrectomy. This TCR came from a woman in her forties or fifties with renal cell carcinoma. The V gene is TRBV6-5, the J gene TRBJ2-3; no reliable D call. The CDR3 coding sequence is TGTGCCAGCAGTTACTCGAGTTCAAGCCCCCCAGATACGCAGTATTTT. Translating gives CASSYSSSSPPDTQYF.